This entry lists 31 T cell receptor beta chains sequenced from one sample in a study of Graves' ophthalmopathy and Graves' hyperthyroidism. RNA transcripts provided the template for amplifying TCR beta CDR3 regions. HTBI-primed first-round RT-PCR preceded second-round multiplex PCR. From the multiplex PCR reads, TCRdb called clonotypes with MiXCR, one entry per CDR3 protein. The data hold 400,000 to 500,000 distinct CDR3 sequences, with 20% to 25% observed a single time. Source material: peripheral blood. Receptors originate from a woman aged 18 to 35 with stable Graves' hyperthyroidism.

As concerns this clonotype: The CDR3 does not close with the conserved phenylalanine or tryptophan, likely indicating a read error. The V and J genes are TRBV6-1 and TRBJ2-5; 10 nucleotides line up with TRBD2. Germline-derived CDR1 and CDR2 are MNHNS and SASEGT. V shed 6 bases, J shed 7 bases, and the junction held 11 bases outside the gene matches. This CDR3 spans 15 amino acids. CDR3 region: CASRLLAGTERTQYS. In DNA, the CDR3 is TGTGCCAGCAGACTACTAGCGGGGACTGAAAGGACCCAGTACTCC.

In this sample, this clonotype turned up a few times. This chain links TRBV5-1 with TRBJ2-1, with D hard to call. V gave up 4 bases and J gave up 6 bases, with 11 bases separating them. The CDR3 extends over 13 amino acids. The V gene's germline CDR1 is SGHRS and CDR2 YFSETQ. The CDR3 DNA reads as TGCGCCAGCAGCGGCCTAAGTCTCAATGAGCAGTTCTTC. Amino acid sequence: CASSGLSLNEQFF.

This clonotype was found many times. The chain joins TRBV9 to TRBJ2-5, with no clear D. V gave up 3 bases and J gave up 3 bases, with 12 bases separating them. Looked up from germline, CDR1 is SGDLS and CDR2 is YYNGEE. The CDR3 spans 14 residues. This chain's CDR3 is CASSEGSAKETQYF. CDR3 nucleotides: TGTGCCAGCAGCGAGGGCTCAGCCAAAGAGACCCAGTACTTC.

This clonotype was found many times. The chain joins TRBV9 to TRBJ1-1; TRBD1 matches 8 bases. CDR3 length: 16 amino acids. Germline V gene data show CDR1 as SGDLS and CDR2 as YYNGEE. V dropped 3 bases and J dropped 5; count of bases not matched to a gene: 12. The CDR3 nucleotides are TGTGCCAGCAGCGGGGGGCCGTGGACAGGGAAGACTGAAGCTTTCTTT. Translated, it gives CASSGGPWTGKTEAFF.

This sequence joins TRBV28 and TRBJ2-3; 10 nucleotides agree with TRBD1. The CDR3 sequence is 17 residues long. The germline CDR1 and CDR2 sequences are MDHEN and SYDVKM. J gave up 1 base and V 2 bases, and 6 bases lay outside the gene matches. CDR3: CASSLRTGTGGTDTQYF. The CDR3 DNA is TGTGCCAGCAGTTTAAGAACCGGGACAGGGGGCACAGATACGCAGTATTTT.

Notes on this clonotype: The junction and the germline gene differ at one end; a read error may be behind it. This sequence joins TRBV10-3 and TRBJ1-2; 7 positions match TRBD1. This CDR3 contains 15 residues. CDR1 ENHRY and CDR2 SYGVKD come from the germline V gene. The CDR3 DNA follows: TGTGCCACCAGTGATGACAGGGTCGGTGGGAATGGCTACACCTTC. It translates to CATSDDRVGGNGYTF.

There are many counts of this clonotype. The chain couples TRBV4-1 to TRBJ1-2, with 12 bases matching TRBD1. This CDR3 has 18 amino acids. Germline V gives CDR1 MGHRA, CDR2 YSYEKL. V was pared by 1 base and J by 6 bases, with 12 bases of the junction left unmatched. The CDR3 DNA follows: TGCGCCAGCAGCCAAGTCCCGGGACAGGGGGCGGTGGGAAATGGCTACACCTTC. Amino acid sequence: CASSQVPGQGAVGNGYTF.

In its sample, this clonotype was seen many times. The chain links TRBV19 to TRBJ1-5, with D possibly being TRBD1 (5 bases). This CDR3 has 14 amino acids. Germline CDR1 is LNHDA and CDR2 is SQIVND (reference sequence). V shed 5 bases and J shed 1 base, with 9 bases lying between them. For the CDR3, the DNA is TGTGCCAGTAGTTGGGACGCAAGCAATCAGCCCCAGCATTTT. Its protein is CASSWDASNQPQHF.

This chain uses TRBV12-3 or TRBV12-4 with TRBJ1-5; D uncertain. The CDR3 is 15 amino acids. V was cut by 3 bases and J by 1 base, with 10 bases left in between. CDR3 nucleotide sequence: TGTGCCAGCAGTTTGACACCGGCGAGCAATCAGCCCCAGCATTTT. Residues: CASSLTPASNQPQHF.

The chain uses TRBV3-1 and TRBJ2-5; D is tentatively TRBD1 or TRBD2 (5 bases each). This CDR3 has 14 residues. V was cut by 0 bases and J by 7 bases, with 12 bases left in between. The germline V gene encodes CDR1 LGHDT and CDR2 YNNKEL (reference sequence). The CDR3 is CASSQDARAGTQYF. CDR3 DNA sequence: TGTGCCAGCAGCCAAGATGCCAGGGCGGGGACCCAGTACTTC.

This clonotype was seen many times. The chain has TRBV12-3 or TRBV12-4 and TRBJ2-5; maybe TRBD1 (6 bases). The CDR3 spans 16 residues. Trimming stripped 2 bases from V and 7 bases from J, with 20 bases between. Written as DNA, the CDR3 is TGTGCCAGCAGTTTAAGCGGACAGTCATCGGATGGGACCCAGTACTTC. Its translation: CASSLSGQSSDGTQYF.

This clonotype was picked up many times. The CDR3 reads CASSLDGTALGKTQYF. The CDR3 DNA reads as TGTGCCAGCAGCTTAGATGGGACAGCCCTAGGGAAGACCCAGTACTTC. The rearrangement uses TRBV7-2 and TRBJ2-5; 7 bases agree with TRBD1. The CDR3 sequence is 16 residues long. Trimming at V came to 1 base and at J to 6 bases, leaving 11 bases not matched to a gene. CDR1 and CDR2 from the germline V gene are SGHTA and FQGNSA.

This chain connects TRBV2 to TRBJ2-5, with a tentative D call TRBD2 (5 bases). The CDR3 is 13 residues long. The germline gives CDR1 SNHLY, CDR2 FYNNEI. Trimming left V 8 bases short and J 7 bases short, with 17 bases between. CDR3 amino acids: CASEGISKMTQYF. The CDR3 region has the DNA TGTGCCAGCGAGGGAATATCCAAGATGACCCAGTACTTC.

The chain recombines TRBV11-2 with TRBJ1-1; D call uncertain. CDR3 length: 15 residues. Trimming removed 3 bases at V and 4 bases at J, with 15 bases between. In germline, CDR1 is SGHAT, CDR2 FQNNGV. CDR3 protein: CASSLDGVKSTEAFF. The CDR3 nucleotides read TGTGCCAGCAGCTTGGATGGGGTCAAGAGCACTGAAGCTTTCTTT.

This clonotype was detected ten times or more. In DNA form, the CDR3 reads TGTGCCAGCAGTCCCCGGCTGTCGGCCGGGGAGCTGTTTTTT. Amino acid sequence: CASSPRLSAGELFF. The gene calls are TRBV27 and TRBJ2-2; D uncertain. This CDR3 contains 14 residues. V was trimmed by 5 bases and J by 6 bases, leaving 13 bases between them. The V gene's germline CDR1 is MNHEY and CDR2 SMNVEV (reference sequence).

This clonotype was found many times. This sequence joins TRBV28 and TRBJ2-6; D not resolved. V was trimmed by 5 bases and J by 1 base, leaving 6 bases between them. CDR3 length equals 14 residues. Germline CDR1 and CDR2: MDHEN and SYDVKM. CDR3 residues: CASSPQSGANVLTF. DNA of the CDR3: TGTGCCAGCAGTCCACAGTCTGGGGCCAACGTCCTGACTTTC. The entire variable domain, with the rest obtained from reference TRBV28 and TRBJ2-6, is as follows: DVKVTQSSRYLVKRTGEKVFLECVQDMDHENMFWYRQDPGLGLRLIYFSYDVKMKEKGDIPEGYSVSREKKERFSLILESASTNQTSMYLCASSPQSGANVLTFGAGSRLTVL.

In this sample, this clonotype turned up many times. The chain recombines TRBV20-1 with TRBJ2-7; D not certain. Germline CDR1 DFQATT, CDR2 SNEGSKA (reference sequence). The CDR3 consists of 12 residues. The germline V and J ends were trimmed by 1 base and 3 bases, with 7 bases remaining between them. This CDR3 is CSARVERYEQYF. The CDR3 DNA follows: TGCAGTGCTAGAGTTGAACGCTACGAGCAGTACTTC.

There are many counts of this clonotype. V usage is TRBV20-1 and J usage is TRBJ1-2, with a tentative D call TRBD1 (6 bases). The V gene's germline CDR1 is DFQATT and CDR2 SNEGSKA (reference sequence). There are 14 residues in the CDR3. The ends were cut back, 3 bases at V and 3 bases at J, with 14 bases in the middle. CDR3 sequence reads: CSASWTAGDYGYTF. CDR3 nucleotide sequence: TGCAGTGCTAGTTGGACAGCAGGAGACTATGGCTACACCTTC.

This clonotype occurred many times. DNA for the CDR3: TGTGCCAGCAGCCACACTTCTACTAGCGGGAGGCCTGGGGCCAACGTCCTGACTTTC. Protein product: CASSHTSTSGRPGANVLTF. The chain joins TRBV28 to TRBJ2-6; 12 bases match TRBD2. Germline V lookup: CDR1 MDHEN, CDR2 SYDVKM. The V gene end was trimmed by 6 bases and the J gene end by 2 bases; junction bases not matched to a gene: 11. The CDR3 has 19 residues.

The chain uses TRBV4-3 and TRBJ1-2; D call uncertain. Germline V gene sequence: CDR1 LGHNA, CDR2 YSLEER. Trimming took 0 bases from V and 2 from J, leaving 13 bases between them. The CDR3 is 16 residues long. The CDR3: CASSQDVFTANYGYTF. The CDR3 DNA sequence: TGCGCCAGCAGCCAAGATGTTTTTACAGCGAACTATGGCTACACCTTC.

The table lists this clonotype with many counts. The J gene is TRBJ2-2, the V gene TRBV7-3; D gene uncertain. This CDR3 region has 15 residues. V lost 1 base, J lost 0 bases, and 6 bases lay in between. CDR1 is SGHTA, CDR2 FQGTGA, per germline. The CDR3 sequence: CASSLMGSNTGELFF. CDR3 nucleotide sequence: TGTGCCAGCAGCTTAATGGGGTCGAACACCGGGGAGCTGTTTTTT. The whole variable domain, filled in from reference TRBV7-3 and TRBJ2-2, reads GAGVSQTPSNKVTEKGKYVELRCDPISGHTALYWYRQSLGQGPEFLIYFQGTGAADDSGLPNDRFFAVRPEGSVSTLKIQRTERGDSAVYLCASSLMGSNTGELFFGEGSRLTVL.

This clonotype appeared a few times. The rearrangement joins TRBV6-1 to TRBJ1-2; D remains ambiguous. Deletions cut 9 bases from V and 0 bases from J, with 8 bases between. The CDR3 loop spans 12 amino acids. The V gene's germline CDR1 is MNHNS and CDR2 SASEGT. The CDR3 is CASKRSNYGYTF. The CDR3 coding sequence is TGTGCCAGTAAAAGGTCTAACTATGGCTACACCTTC.

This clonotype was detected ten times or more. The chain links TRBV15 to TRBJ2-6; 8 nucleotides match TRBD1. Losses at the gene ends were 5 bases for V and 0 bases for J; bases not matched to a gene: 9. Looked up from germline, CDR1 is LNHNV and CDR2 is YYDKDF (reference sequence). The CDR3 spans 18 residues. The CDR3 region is CATSGGQGSLSGANVLTF. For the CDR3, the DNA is TGTGCCACCAGCGGAGGACAGGGCTCTCTCTCTGGGGCCAACGTCCTGACTTTC.

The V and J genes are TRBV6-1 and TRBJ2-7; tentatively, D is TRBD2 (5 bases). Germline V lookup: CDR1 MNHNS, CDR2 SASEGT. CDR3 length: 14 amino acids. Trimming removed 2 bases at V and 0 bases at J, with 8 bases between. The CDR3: CASSERERSYEQYF. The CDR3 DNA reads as TGTGCCAGCAGTGAAAGGGAGCGCTCCTACGAGCAGTACTTC.

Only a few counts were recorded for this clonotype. CDR3 coding DNA: TGTGCCAGCTCACGCTACTATAGCAATCAGCCCCAGCATTTT. It is translated as CASSRYYSNQPQHF. The chain employs TRBV18 and TRBJ1-5; D gene unclear. Trimming cost V 4 bases and J 0 bases, with 7 bases left between them. This CDR3 has 14 residues. Per the germline V gene, CDR1 is KGHSH and CDR2 is LQKENI.

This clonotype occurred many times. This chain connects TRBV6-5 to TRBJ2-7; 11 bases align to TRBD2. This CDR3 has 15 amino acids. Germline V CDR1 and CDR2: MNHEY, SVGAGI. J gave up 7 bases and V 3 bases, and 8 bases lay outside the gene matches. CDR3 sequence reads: CASSYGTSGAEEQYF. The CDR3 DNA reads TGTGCCAGCAGTTATGGGACTAGCGGCGCTGAAGAGCAGTACTTC.

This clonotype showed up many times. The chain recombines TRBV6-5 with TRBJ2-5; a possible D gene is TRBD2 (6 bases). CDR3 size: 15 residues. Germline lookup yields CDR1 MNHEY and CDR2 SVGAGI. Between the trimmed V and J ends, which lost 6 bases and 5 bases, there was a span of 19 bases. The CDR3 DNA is TGTGCCAGCAGCCCCGGGACTTCTGGCTGGGAGACCCAGTACTTC. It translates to CASSPGTSGWETQYF.

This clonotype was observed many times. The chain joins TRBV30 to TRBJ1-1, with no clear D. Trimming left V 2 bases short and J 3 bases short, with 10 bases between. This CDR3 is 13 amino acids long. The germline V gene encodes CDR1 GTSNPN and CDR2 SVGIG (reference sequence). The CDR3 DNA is TGTGCCTGGAGTTTCGTATTAGACACTGAAGCTTTCTTT. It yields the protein CAWSFVLDTEAFF. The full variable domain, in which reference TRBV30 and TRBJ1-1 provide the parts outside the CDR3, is SQTIHQWPATLVQPVGSPLSLECTVEGTSNPNLYWYRQAAGRGLQLLFYSVGIGQISSEVPQNLSASRPQDRQFILSSKKLLLSDSGFYLCAWSFVLDTEAFFGQGTRLTVV.

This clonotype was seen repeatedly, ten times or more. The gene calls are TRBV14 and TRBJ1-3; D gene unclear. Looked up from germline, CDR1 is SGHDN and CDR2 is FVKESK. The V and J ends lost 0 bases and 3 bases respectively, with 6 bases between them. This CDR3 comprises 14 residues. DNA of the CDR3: TGTGCCAGCAGCCAAGACTGGTATGGAAACACCATATATTTT. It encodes CASSQDWYGNTIYF.

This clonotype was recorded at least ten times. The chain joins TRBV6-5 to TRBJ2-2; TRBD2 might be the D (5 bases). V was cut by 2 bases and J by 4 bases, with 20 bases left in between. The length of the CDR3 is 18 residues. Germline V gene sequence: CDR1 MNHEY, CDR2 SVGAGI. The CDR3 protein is CASSYLAALAWSTGELFF. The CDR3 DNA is TGTGCCAGCAGTTACCTGGCAGCCTTAGCGTGGAGCACCGGGGAGCTGTTTTTT.

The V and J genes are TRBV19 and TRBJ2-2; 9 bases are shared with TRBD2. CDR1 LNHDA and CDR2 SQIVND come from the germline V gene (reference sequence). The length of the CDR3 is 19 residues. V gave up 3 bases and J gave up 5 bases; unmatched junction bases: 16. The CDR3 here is CASSIGLSGRIRKTGELFF. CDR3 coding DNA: TGTGCCAGTAGTATCGGGCTTAGCGGGAGAATTAGGAAGACCGGGGAGCTGTTTTTT.